The 21 T cell receptor beta chains reported below all come from one sample, sequenced in a study of T cell responses to AZD1222 COVID-19 vaccine (dated by TCRdb to the early 2020s). The time point label on this specimen signifies: about 28 days (+/-7) after the second vaccine dose. Libraries were made using the immunoSEQ multiplex PCR assay. Not all clones reach the TCRdb copy of this immuneACCESS table, which keeps in-frame sequences only. Checked studies attribute under half of the gap to unresolved V genes and leave the rest unexplained. This sample comprises roughly 150,000 clones, 85% to 95% of them detected only once. About 6.7% of the sample rests with the top ten. This material consisted of peripheral blood, taken 28 days after the second AZD1222 dose. The receptors stem from an adult who received the AZD1222 COVID-19 vaccine.

This chain links TRBV30 with TRBJ2-1; 10 bases are shared with TRBD2. The CDR3 has 11 residues. In germline, CDR1 is GTSNPN, CDR2 SVGIG (reference sequence). With V trimmed by 3 bases and J by 15 bases, 5 bases remained unmatched. CDR3 sequence reads: CAWRVAGGVFF. CDR3 in DNA: TGTGCCTGGAGGGTAGCGGGGGGAGTGTTCTTC.

The gene calls are TRBV6-5 and TRBJ1-1, with a weak D call TRBD1 (6 bases). Trimming left V 2 bases short and J 1 base short, with 14 bases between. This CDR3 region has 16 residues. Germline V CDR1 and CDR2: MNHEY, SVGAGI. CDR3 sequence: CASSYLQGMTNTEAFF. The CDR3 DNA is TGTGCCAGCAGTTACCTTCAGGGGATGACGAACACTGAAGCTTTCTTT.

DNA for the CDR3: TGCGCCAGCTCGCGAGACCGACACCGGTTCGGGGAGCTGTTTTTT. Translation: CASSRDRHRFGELFF. V gene TRBV10-1 combines with J gene TRBJ2-2; D ambiguous. The ends were cut back, 8 bases at V and 7 bases at J, with 20 bases in the middle. The CDR3 has 15 amino acids. In germline, CDR1 is WNHNN, CDR2 SYGVQD (reference sequence).

The chain employs TRBV9 and TRBJ2-3; 9 positions match TRBD2. V lost 3 bases, J lost 6 bases, and 5 bases stayed unmatched. CDR3 length: 14 residues. CDR1 and CDR2 (germline): SGDLS, YYNGEE. The CDR3 DNA reads TGTGCCAGCAGCGCCGGCGGGGGGGGTGATACGCAGTATTTT. Protein product: CASSAGGGGDTQYF.

The rearrangement links TRBV30 to TRBJ2-2, with TRBD2 matching over 7 bases. V lost 0 bases, J lost 3 bases, and 10 bases stayed unmatched. Germline V gene data show CDR1 as GTSNPN and CDR2 as SVGIG (reference sequence). The CDR3 spans 17 residues. CDR3 nucleotides: TGTGCCTGGAGTGTGGGTGCCTTTCGGGGGGACACCGGGGAGCTGTTTTTT. This encodes CAWSVGAFRGDTGELFF.

The chain employs TRBV5-6 and TRBJ1-1, with D hard to call. CDR3 length equals 16 residues. Trimming took off 4 bases at V and 0 bases at J, with 16 bases between the two ends. Looked up from germline, CDR1 is SGHDT and CDR2 is YYEEEE. In nucleotides, the CDR3 is TGTGCCAGCAGCCCTCGGGAGGGAAGCATGAACACTGAAGCTTTCTTT. Translation: CASSPREGSMNTEAFF.

The chain is built from TRBV4-3 and TRBJ1-2, with unresolved D. V gave up 4 bases and J gave up 5 bases, with 14 bases separating them. The germline V gene has CDR1 LGHNA and CDR2 YSLEER. This CDR3 region has 14 residues. The CDR3 is CASSPGQGIYGYTF. As DNA, the CDR3 is TGCGCCAGCAGCCCGGGCCAAGGGATATATGGCTACACCTTC.

The chain is built from TRBV4-1 and TRBJ1-2; no reliable D call. Germline-derived CDR1 and CDR2 are MGHRA and YSYEKL. This CDR3 has 16 amino acids. Trimming removed 0 bases from V and 1 base from J, with 12 bases in between. CDR3 in DNA: TGCGCCAGCAGCCAAGATCCCCTGACCGTTAACTATGGCTACACCTTC. Protein sequence: CASSQDPLTVNYGYTF.

The gene calls are TRBV6-1 and TRBJ1-4, with D possibly being TRBD1 (5 bases). Trimming shortened V by 0 bases and J by 4 bases, and 9 bases separated the two germline ends. From germline, CDR1 is MNHNS and CDR2 SASEGT. CDR3 length: 15 residues. The CDR3 protein is CASSEAGRLNEKLFF. The CDR3 nucleotides are TGTGCCAGCAGTGAAGCGGGACGGCTTAATGAAAAACTGTTTTTT.

The chain carries TRBV7-3 and TRBJ1-4, with D perhaps TRBD1 (5 bases). The CDR3 is 16 amino acids. Deletions cut 0 bases from V and 4 bases from J, with 12 bases between. CDR1 is SGHTA and CDR2 is FQGTGA in the germline V gene. The chain's CDR3 is CASSLTGGAGNEKLFF. The CDR3 DNA sequence: TGTGCCAGCAGCTTAACAGGCGGGGCGGGTAATGAAAAACTGTTTTTT.

The chain employs TRBV9 and TRBJ1-1, with D unclear. Trimming stripped 0 bases from V and 6 bases from J, with 9 bases between. Germline CDR1 is SGDLS and CDR2 is YYNGEE. CDR3 length: 13 amino acids. The CDR3 nucleotides are TGTGCCAGCAGCGTAGATCCGAGCCCTGAAGCTTTCTTT. It specifies CASSVDPSPEAFF.

As for this clone: Other nucleotide sequences from this sample produce the same CDR3. J is TRBJ2-6 and V is TRBV7-9; no clear D. CDR1 and CDR2 (germline): SEHNR, FQNEAQ (reference sequence). V shed 7 bases and J shed 0 bases, with 4 bases lying between them. CDR3 length: 13 residues. Here the CDR3 reads CASTLSGANVLTF. In nucleotides, the CDR3 is TGTGCCAGCACGCTCTCTGGGGCCAACGTCCTGACTTTC.

The chain recombines TRBV28 with TRBJ1-2; possibly TRBD1 for D (5 bases). This CDR3 has 12 residues. Between the trimmed V and J ends, which lost 7 bases and 8 bases, there was a span of 14 bases. Germline values: CDR1 MDHEN, CDR2 SYDVKM. The CDR3 DNA reads as TGTGCCAGCATCGGGACCGCCTCGGGCTACACCTTC. Amino acid sequence: CASIGTASGYTF.

This chain's CDR3 is CASSSIWETQYF. The DNA for the CDR3 is TGCGCCAGCAGCTCCATATGGGAGACCCAGTACTTC. The chain joins TRBV5-1 to TRBJ2-5; the D is unclear. This CDR3 is built from 12 residues. The germline CDR1 and CDR2 sequences are SGHRS and YFSETQ. V dropped 3 bases and J dropped 5 bases, with 8 bases sitting between them.

This chain joins TRBV7-9 and TRBJ1-2; 9 bases fit TRBD1. V trimming: 5 bases; J trimming: 7 bases; junction bases outside the gene matches: 2. In germline, CDR1 is SEHNR, CDR2 FQNEAQ (reference sequence). The length of the CDR3 is 12 residues. CDR3 amino acids: CASSRDRAGYTF. CDR3 sequence (DNA): TGTGCCAGCAGCAGGGACAGGGCTGGCTACACCTTC.

J is TRBJ2-1 and V is TRBV3-1 (or the pseudogene TRBV3-2); D gene ambiguous. The CDR3 runs 15 residues. CDR1 is LGHDT and CDR2 is YNNKEL in the germline V gene (reference sequence). V gave up 2 bases and J gave up 7 bases, with 15 bases separating them. In DNA, the CDR3 is TGTGCCAGCAGCCAATATGCCAGCGTTGGTAATGAGCAGTTCTTC. The encoded protein is CASSQYASVGNEQFF.

The chain is built from TRBV20-1 and TRBJ1-5; a weak D match, TRBD1 (5 bases). The CDR3 loop spans 14 amino acids. Trimming took 4 bases from V and 5 from J, leaving 15 bases between them. The germline V gene encodes CDR1 DFQATT and CDR2 SNEGSKA (reference sequence). Here the CDR3 reads CSANEGRRDQPQHF. The CDR3 DNA is TGCAGTGCTAATGAGGGGAGGCGGGATCAGCCCCAGCATTTT.

The chain links TRBV9 to TRBJ1-3; D might be TRBD1 (6 bases). The V end lost 4 bases, the J end lost 0 bases, and 14 bases lay between the germline ends. The CDR3 is 16 residues long. Germline V gene data show CDR1 as SGDLS and CDR2 as YYNGEE. CDR3 DNA: TGTGCCAGCAGCCAGGCGGGGGCCTACTCTGGAAACACCATATATTTT. Protein: CASSQAGAYSGNTIYF.

V usage is TRBV6-5 and J usage is TRBJ1-1; D might be TRBD1 (5 bases). The germline V and J ends were trimmed by 8 bases and 3 bases, with 10 bases remaining between them. Germline loops: CDR1 MNHEY, CDR2 SVGAGI. The CDR3 contains 12 residues. CDR3 sequence reads: CASLTAYTEAFF. The CDR3 DNA is TGTGCCAGCTTGACAGCTTACACTGAAGCTTTCTTT.

The chain is built from TRBV28 and TRBJ1-2; TRBD1 aligns across 7 bases. The V segment lost 8 bases and the J segment 2 bases; nucleotides outside the gene matches: 11. Germline CDR1 and CDR2: MDHEN and SYDVKM. The CDR3 totals 15 residues. CDR3 sequence reads: CASRIGQDINYGYTF. The CDR3 bases are TGTGCCAGCCGGATCGGACAGGACATCAACTATGGCTACACCTTC.

The J gene is TRBJ2-7, the V gene TRBV4-1; 9 nucleotides line up with TRBD1. Germline V lookup: CDR1 MGHRA, CDR2 YSYEKL. The CDR3 runs to 17 residues. Trimming took 0 bases from V and 5 from J; bases not matched to a gene: 11. CDR3 sequence (DNA): TGCGCCAGCAGCCAAGACTTCGGCCGGACAGGGGACCACGAGCAGTACTTC. The encoded protein is CASSQDFGRTGDHEQYF.